The TCR beta chain described here comes from a study of blood T cell repertoires in COVID-19. Germline CDR1 reads LNHDA; CDR2 reads SQIVND (reference sequence). The CDR3 covers 13 residues. Trimming took 2 bases from V and 1 from J, leaving 5 bases between them. Some clones are missing from TCRdb's copy, which holds only in-frame ones; the method was immunoSEQ multiplex PCR. The table shows some 260,000 clones, with 70% to 90% occurring only once. The source is a woman aged 25 to 39 with acute or convalescent COVID-19. The chain is built from TRBV19 and TRBJ1-1; D not certain. The specimen was peripheral blood. CDR3 sequence reads: CASSISRNTEAFF. The CDR3 DNA sequence: TGTGCCAGTAGTATAAGTAGGAACACTGAAGCTTTCTTT.